A single sample gave rise to the 28 T cell receptor beta chains below, sequenced in a study of human T cells and chemical hapten exposure. TCRdb processed the RACE reads anew with MiXCR; each CDR3 protein has one entry. Of around 34,000 distinct CDR3 sequences in the sample, approximately 6.3% were seen once. Time point indicated: patch test 1, 2 weeks after DPC sensitization. Documented treatment: therapeutic diphenylcyclopropenone sensitization with weekly scalp DPC. The authors extracted total RNA from unfractionated whole blood. This material consisted of whole blood, taken in connection with sensitization to the hapten diphenylcyclopropenone (DPC). All receptors come from a woman in her thirties with alopecia areata. Some clones in this sample may be carry-over from other donors' samples.

This chain uses TRBV19 with TRBJ1-3; D uncertain. Trimming took off 5 bases at V and 0 bases at J, with 14 bases between the two ends. CDR1 is LNHDA and CDR2 is SQIVND in the germline V gene (reference sequence). This CDR3 region has 16 residues. The DNA of the CDR3 is TGTGCCAGTAGTTACGGAGGGCCCTACTCTGGAAACACCATATATTTT. Translation gives CASSYGGPYSGNTIYF.

In this sample, this clonotype turned up a few times. This chain uses TRBV11-2 with TRBJ2-3; D call uncertain. The V gene's germline CDR1 is SGHAT and CDR2 FQNNGV. V gave up 5 bases and J gave up 4 bases, with 13 bases separating them. This CDR3 contains 14 residues. CDR3 nucleotides: TGTGCCAGCAGCCCTCGGCTCATTGCAGATACGCAGTATTTT. Protein: CASSPRLIADTQYF.

This sequence joins TRBV19 and TRBJ2-7; perhaps TRBD2 as D (5 bases). This CDR3 has 15 amino acids. Trimming took off 1 base at V and 0 bases at J, with 10 bases between the two ends. CDR1 and CDR2 from the germline V gene are LNHDA and SQIVND (reference sequence). The CDR3 DNA is TGTGCCAGTAGTATAGCTGGAGGCAACTCCTACGAGCAGTACTTC. Protein product: CASSIAGGNSYEQYF.

The rearrangement uses TRBV2 and TRBJ2-5, with D possibly matching TRBD1 (5 bases). Germline loops: CDR1 SNHLY, CDR2 FYNNEI. The CDR3 spans 13 residues. The V and J ends lost 3 bases and 0 bases respectively, with 5 bases between them. The CDR3 DNA reads TGTGCCAGCAGTGAGGACAACCAAGAGACCCAGTACTTC. Translated, it gives CASSEDNQETQYF. Together with reference TRBV2 and TRBJ2-5, the CDR3 gives the full variable domain: EPEVTQTPSHQVTQMGQEVILRCVPISNHLYFYWYRQILGQKVEFLVSFYNNEISEKSEIFDDQFSVERPDGSNFTLKIRSTKLEDSAMYFCASSEDNQETQYFGPGTRLLVL.

This clonotype was recorded many times. V usage is TRBV12-3 or TRBV12-4 and J usage is TRBJ1-1; 8 positions agree with TRBD1. The CDR3 sequence is 17 residues long. J lost 1 base, V lost 2 bases, and 9 bases had no gene match. CDR3: CASSLSRTGSANTEAFF. The CDR3 nucleotides read TGTGCCAGCAGTTTATCCCGGACAGGGTCAGCGAACACTGAAGCTTTCTTT.

This clonotype was observed many times. The CDR3 region is CASSVSSGGAYGYTF. In DNA form, the CDR3 reads TGTGCCAGCAGCGTAAGCTCAGGGGGCGCATATGGCTACACCTTC. This chain joins TRBV9 and TRBJ1-2; 8 bases are a match to TRBD1. The CDR3 spans 15 residues. Germline trimming cut 1 base from V and 5 bases from J; bases unmatched to any gene: 7. Germline V gene lookup returns CDR1 SGDLS and CDR2 YYNGEE.

In this sample, this clonotype turned up many times. The chain is built from TRBV12-3 or TRBV12-4 and TRBJ2-3; no definite D call. V was pared by 5 bases and J by 4 bases, with 13 bases between. The CDR3 length is 14 residues. CDR3 DNA sequence: TGTGCCAGCAGTGTCGCCGGGTTGGCAGATACGCAGTATTTT. It is translated as CASSVAGLADTQYF.

This clonotype has ten or more counts. The rearrangement joins TRBV27 to TRBJ1-5; D is ambiguous. V lost 4 bases and J 10 bases, leaving 17 bases between the germline ends. The CDR3 extends over 14 amino acids. The V gene's germline CDR1 is MNHEY and CDR2 SMNVEV (reference sequence). The CDR3 here is CASSSRLAPGPQHF. The CDR3 nucleotides are TGTGCCAGCAGTTCACGTCTGGCTCCAGGTCCCCAGCATTTT.

The rearrangement joins TRBV7-3 to TRBJ2-3; TRBD2 aligns across 8 bases. The germline V gene has CDR1 SGHTA and CDR2 FQGTGA. Unmatched junction bases numbered 8, after V lost 4 bases and J lost 8 bases. This CDR3 comprises 14 residues. CDR3 in DNA: TGTGCCAGCAGCTCGGGGGGGGTGATAGGTACGCAGTATTTT. Protein sequence: CASSSGGVIGTQYF. The full variable domain, its missing parts supplied by reference TRBV7-3 and TRBJ2-3, is GAGVSQTPSNKVTEKGKYVELRCDPISGHTALYWYRQSLGQGPEFLIYFQGTGAADDSGLPNDRFFAVRPEGSVSTLKIQRTERGDSAVYLCASSSGGVIGTQYFGPGTRLTVL.

This chain connects TRBV30 to TRBJ2-1; D gene ambiguous. The CDR3 runs to 12 residues. The V gene lost 5 bases and the J gene lost 0 bases, with 5 bases spanning the gap. Germline V CDR1 and CDR2: GTSNPN, SVGIG (reference sequence). The CDR3 loop is CAWGRSYNEQFF. CDR3 nucleotide sequence: TGTGCCTGGGGGCGCTCCTACAATGAGCAGTTCTTC.

This clonotype was seen a handful of times. V is TRBV13 and J is TRBJ2-5; a possible D gene is TRBD2 (5 bases). The CDR3 spans 15 residues. The germline V gene encodes CDR1 PRHDT and CDR2 FYEKMQ (reference sequence). Trimming shortened V by 1 base and J by 3 bases, and 12 bases separated the two germline ends. The CDR3 protein is CASSLEAGLEETQYF. CDR3 DNA: TGTGCCAGCAGCTTAGAGGCGGGTTTAGAAGAGACCCAGTACTTC.

This clonotype was observed a few times. V gene TRBV7-9 combines with J gene TRBJ1-6; unclear D gene. The germline CDR1 and CDR2 sequences are SEHNR and FQNEAQ (reference sequence). CDR3 size: 13 residues. V was pared by 6 bases and J by 9 bases, with 12 bases between. The CDR3 is CASSTVFGSPLHF. The CDR3 coding sequence is TGTGCCAGCAGTACAGTTTTCGGTTCACCCCTCCACTTT. Supplemented by reference TRBV7-9 and TRBJ1-6, the full variable domain reads DTGVSQNPRHKITKRGQNVTFRCDPISEHNRLYWYRQTLGQGPEFLTYFQNEAQLEKSRLLSDRFSAERPKGSFSTLEIQRTEQGDSAMYLCASSTVFGSPLHFGNGTRLTVT.

The chain has TRBV14 and TRBJ2-3, with 13 bases aligning to TRBD2. V lost 5 bases to trimming and J lost 6 bases; unmatched junction nucleotides: 11. Per the germline V gene, CDR1 is SGHDN and CDR2 is FVKESK. The CDR3 contains 17 residues. The CDR3, as DNA: TGTGCCAGCAGCTCCCTGAGACTAGCGGGGGGCCTGGATACGCAGTATTTT. It specifies CASSSLRLAGGLDTQYF.

In this sample, this clonotype turned up a few times. The genes are TRBV6-1 and TRBJ2-7; 7 positions agree with TRBD1. Germline V gives CDR1 MNHNS, CDR2 SASEGT. V was clipped by 2 bases and J by 4 bases; unmatched bases: 5. CDR3 length: 14 amino acids. The DNA for the CDR3 is TGTGCCAGCAGTGAACGGGACAGACCATACGAGCAGTACTTC. Encoded protein: CASSERDRPYEQYF.

At least ten counts were recorded for this clonotype. J is TRBJ2-5 and V is TRBV7-3; TRBD2 might be the D (5 bases). The CDR3 length is 17 residues. Germline V gene sequence: CDR1 SGHTA, CDR2 FQGTGA. V dropped 1 base and J dropped 0 bases, with 15 bases sitting between them. The CDR3 here is CASSLNGVVRNQETQYF. CDR3 DNA: TGTGCCAGCAGCTTAAACGGGGTTGTTCGAAACCAAGAGACCCAGTACTTC.

V gene TRBV4-3 combines with J gene TRBJ1-1, with D uncertain. From germline, CDR1 is LGHNA and CDR2 YSLEER. The V end was cut by 1 base, the J end by 0 bases, with 12 bases between. The CDR3 contains 16 residues. CDR3 DNA sequence: TGCGCCAGCAGCCAAGCCTTCCAGTTCATGAACACTGAAGCTTTCTTT. As protein: CASSQAFQFMNTEAFF.

This clonotype was counted ten times or more. The chain joins TRBV20-1 to TRBJ1-1; no clear D. This CDR3 spans 13 amino acids. CDR1 and CDR2 (germline): DFQATT, SNEGSKA (reference sequence). Trimming shortened V by 7 bases and J by 0 bases, and 12 bases separated the two germline ends. As DNA, the CDR3 is TGCAGTGGCGTACGGGCGATGAACACTGAAGCTTTCTTT. Amino acid sequence: CSGVRAMNTEAFF.

This clonotype was found many times. The chain carries TRBV6-6 and TRBJ2-3; 8 positions agree with TRBD1. Germline CDR1 is MNHNY and CDR2 is SVGAGI (reference sequence). The CDR3 totals 16 residues. The J segment lost 1 base and the V segment lost 8 bases, leaving 11 bases of the junction unmatched. CDR3 protein: CASLTGAGGGTDTQYF. The CDR3 bases are TGTGCCAGCCTCACGGGGGCAGGGGGCGGCACAGATACGCAGTATTTT.

The V call is TRBV4-2, the J call TRBJ2-3; 7 bases agree with TRBD2. The CDR3 is made up of 17 amino acids. Germline V gene data show CDR1 as LGHNA and CDR2 as YNFKEQ. V lost 1 base and J lost 0; bases outside the gene matches: 7. CDR3 residues: CASSQGKSGESTDTQYF. The CDR3 nucleotides are TGTGCCAGCAGCCAAGGAAAAAGCGGGGAGAGCACAGATACGCAGTATTTT.

This clonotype was observed a few times. The CDR3 sequence: CASSLVQGLVETQYF. The CDR3 nucleotides are TGTGCCAGCAGCTTGGTTCAGGGGCTGGTAGAGACCCAGTACTTC. This chain links TRBV5-4 with TRBJ2-5, with D possibly being TRBD1 (6 bases). Between the trimmed V and J ends, which lost 0 bases and 4 bases, there was a span of 13 bases. Germline-derived CDR1 and CDR2 are SGHNT and YYREEE (reference sequence). This CDR3 comprises 15 residues.

This clonotype is deemed medium-sized. The J gene is TRBJ1-1, the V gene TRBV9; D gene unclear. Germline V CDR1 and CDR2: SGDLS, YYNGEE. The CDR3 is made up of 16 amino acids. Trimming took 0 bases from V and 0 from J, leaving 12 bases between them. The CDR3 nucleotides read TGTGCCAGCAGCGTAGAGGACTACCCCATGAACACTGAAGCTTTCTTT. It specifies CASSVEDYPMNTEAFF.

This clonotype was recorded at least ten times. The DNA for the CDR3 is TGTGCCTGGAGTGTACTTTCTGGTTTGTCTACGCAGTATTTT. It encodes CAWSVLSGLSTQYF. This chain uses TRBV30 with TRBJ2-3; unclear D gene. Germline CDR1 is GTSNPN and CDR2 is SVGIG (reference sequence). This CDR3 is 14 amino acids long. V lost 0 bases to trimming and J lost 8 bases, with 15 bases between them.

This clonotype was recorded at least ten times. This rearrangement joins TRBV7-7 to TRBJ2-5; D is uncertain. The CDR3 spans 15 residues. Per germline, CDR1 SSHAT and CDR2 FNYEAQ (reference sequence). Trimming pared 1 base from V and 2 bases from J, leaving 11 bases between. The CDR3, as DNA: TGTGCCAGCAGCTTAGGTCCGACCGGACAAGAGACCCAGTACTTC. This translates into CASSLGPTGQETQYF.

This clonotype was counted many times. The chain combines TRBV20-1 with TRBJ2-1; 15 bases are shared with TRBD2. Germline V lookup: CDR1 DFQATT, CDR2 SNEGSKA (reference sequence). The CDR3 totals 15 residues. With 5 bases clipped from V and 11 bases from J, the junction kept 10 bases outside the gene matches. The CDR3 nucleotides read TGCAGTGCTCTCGGTACCGGGACTAGCGGGGGGAAGCAGTTCTTC. Residues: CSALGTGTSGGKQFF.

The sample holds a few counts of this clonotype. The chain links TRBV20-1 to TRBJ2-2; maybe TRBD2 (5 bases). CDR3 length: 14 residues. CDR1 is DFQATT, CDR2 SNEGSKA, per germline (reference sequence). V lost 3 bases and J lost 3, with 11 bases in between. The CDR3 loop reads CSASPLADTGELFF. CDR3 DNA sequence: TGCAGTGCTAGTCCCCTAGCCGACACCGGGGAGCTGTTTTTT.

The genes are TRBV9 and TRBJ2-1; TRBD1 agrees at 8 bases. The CDR3 is 15 residues long. Germline V gene data show CDR1 as SGDLS and CDR2 as YYNGEE. J gave up 1 base and V 3 bases, and 3 bases lay outside the gene matches. The chain's CDR3 is CASSATGGSYNEQFF. The CDR3 DNA is TGTGCCAGCAGCGCTACAGGGGGATCCTACAATGAGCAGTTCTTC.

J is TRBJ1-1 and V is TRBV18; 7 nucleotides align to TRBD1. The CDR3 consists of 14 residues. Trimming at V came to 0 bases and at J to 5 bases, leaving 3 bases not matched to a gene. Germline V gene data show CDR1 as KGHSH and CDR2 as LQKENI. In DNA, the CDR3 is TGTGCCAGCTCACCACCGCAGGGGGGGACTGAAGCTTTCTTT. Amino acid sequence: CASSPPQGGTEAFF.

Ten or more counts support this clonotype. The rearrangement joins TRBV6-1 to TRBJ1-1; TRBD1 might be the D (6 bases). The CDR3 has 13 residues. The ends were cut back, 8 bases at V and 3 bases at J, with 13 bases in the middle. Germline V gene lookup returns CDR1 MNHNS and CDR2 SASEGT. CDR3 DNA: TGTGCCAGCGTTAGGCCAGGGGACACTGAAGCTTTCTTT. It specifies CASVRPGDTEAFF.